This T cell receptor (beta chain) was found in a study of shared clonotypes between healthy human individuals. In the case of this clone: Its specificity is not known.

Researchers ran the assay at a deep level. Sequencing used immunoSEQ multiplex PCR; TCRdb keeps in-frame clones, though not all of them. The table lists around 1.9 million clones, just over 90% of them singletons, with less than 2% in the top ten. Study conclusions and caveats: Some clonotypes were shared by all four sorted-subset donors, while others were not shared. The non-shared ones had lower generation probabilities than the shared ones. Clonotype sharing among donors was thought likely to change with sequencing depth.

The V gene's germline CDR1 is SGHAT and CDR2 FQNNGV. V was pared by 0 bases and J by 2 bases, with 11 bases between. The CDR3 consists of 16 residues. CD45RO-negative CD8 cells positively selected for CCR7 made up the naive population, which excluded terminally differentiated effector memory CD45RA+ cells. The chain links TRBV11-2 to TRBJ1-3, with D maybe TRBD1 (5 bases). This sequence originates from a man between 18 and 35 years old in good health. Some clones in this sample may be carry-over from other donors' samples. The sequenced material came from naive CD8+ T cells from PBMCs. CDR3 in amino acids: CASSLDEGITGNTIYF. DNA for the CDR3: TGTGCCAGCAGCTTAGACGAGGGGATAACTGGAAACACCATATATTTT.